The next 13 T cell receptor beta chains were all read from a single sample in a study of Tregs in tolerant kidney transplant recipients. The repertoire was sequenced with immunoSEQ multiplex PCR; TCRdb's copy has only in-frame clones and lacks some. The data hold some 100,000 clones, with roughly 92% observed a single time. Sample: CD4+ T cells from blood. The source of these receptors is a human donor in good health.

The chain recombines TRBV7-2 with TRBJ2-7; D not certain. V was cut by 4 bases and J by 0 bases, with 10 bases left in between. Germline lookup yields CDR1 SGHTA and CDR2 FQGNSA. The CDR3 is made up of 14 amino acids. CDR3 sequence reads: CASSSRLFSYEQYF. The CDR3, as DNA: TGTGCCAGCAGCTCTAGACTCTTCTCCTACGAGCAGTACTTC.

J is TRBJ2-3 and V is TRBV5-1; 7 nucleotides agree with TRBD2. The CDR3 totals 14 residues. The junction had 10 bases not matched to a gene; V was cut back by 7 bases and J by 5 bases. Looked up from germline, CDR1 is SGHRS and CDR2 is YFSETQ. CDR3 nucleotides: TGCGCCAGCGGAGGGGAGGGGCCGGAAGATACGCAGTATTTT. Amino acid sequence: CASGGEGPEDTQYF. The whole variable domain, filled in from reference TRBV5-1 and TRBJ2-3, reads KAGVTQTPRYLIKTRGQQVTLSCSPISGHRSVSWYQQTPGQGLQFLFEYFSETQRNKGNFPGRFSGRQFSNSRSEMNVSTLELGDSALYLCASGGEGPEDTQYFGPGTRLTVL.

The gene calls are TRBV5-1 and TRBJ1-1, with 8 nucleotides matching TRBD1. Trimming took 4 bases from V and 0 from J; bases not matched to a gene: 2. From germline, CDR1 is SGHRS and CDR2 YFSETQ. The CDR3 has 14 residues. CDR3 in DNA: TGCGCCAGCAGCGCGGGACAGGTGAACACTGAAGCTTTCTTT. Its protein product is CASSAGQVNTEAFF.

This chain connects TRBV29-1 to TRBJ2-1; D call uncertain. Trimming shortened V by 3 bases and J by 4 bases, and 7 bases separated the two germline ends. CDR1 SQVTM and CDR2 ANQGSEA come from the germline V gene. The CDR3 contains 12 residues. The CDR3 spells CSVEKAYNEQFF. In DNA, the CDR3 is TGCAGCGTTGAGAAGGCTTACAATGAGCAGTTCTTC.

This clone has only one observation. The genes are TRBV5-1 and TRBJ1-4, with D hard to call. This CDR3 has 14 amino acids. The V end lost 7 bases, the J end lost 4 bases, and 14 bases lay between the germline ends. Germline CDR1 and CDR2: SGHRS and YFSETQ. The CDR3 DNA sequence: TGCGCCAGCCAACTCGAAGGGAATAATGAAAAACTGTTTTTT. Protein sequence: CASQLEGNNEKLFF.

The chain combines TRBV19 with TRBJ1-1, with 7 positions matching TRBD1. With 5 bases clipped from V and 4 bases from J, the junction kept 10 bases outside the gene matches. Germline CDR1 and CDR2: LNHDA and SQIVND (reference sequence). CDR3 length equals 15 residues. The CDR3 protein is CASSGGTAGSTEAFF. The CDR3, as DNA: TGTGCCAGTAGTGGGGGGACAGCAGGGAGCACTGAAGCTTTCTTT.

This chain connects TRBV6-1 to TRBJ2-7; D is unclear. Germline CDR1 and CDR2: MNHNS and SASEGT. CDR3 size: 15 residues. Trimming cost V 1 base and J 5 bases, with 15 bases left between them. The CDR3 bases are TGTGCCAGCAGTGAAGTCCAAGAAGTTAGAGACGAGCAGTACTTC. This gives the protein CASSEVQEVRDEQYF.

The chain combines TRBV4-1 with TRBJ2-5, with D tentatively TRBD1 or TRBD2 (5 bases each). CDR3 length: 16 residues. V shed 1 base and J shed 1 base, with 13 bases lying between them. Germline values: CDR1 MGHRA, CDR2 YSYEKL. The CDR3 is CASSQGAGDLQETQYF. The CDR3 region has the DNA TGCGCCAGCAGCCAAGGGGCCGGGGACCTCCAAGAGACCCAGTACTTC.

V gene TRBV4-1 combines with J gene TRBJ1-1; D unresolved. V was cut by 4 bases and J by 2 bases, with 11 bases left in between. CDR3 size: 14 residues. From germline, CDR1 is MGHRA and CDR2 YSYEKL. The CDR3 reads CASSPSGLNTEAFF. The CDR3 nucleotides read TGCGCCAGCAGCCCCTCCGGGCTCAACACTGAAGCTTTCTTT.

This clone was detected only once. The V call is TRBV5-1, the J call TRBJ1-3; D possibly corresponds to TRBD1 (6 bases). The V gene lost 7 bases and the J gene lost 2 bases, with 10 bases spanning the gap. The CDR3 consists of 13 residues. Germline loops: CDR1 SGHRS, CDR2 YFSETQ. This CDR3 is CASGGGPGNTIYF. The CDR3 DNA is TGCGCCAGCGGGGGCGGACCTGGAAACACCATATATTTT.

The CDR3 here is CASSPGTGIGLGGYTF. The CDR3 DNA reads TGTGCCAGCAGCCCTGGGACAGGAATTGGACTAGGAGGCTACACCTTC. This chain links TRBV5-8 with TRBJ1-2, with TRBD1 matching over 8 bases. Germline V gene data show CDR1 as SGHTS and CDR2 as YDEGEE. CDR3 size: 16 residues. The V segment lost 4 bases and the J segment 8 bases; nucleotides outside the gene matches: 16.

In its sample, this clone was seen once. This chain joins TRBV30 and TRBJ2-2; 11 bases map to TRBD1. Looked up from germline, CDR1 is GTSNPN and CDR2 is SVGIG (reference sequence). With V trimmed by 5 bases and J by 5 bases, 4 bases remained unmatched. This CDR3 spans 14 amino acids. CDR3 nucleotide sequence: TGTGCCTGGGGACAGGGGGCGCGGACCGGGGAGCTGTTTTTT. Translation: CAWGQGARTGELFF.

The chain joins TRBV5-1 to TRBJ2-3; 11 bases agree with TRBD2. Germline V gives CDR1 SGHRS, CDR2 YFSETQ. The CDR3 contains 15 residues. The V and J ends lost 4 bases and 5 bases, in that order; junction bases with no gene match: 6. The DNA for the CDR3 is TGCGCCAGCAGCCTATTAGCGGGAGGGAAAGATACGCAGTATTTT. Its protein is CASSLLAGGKDTQYF.